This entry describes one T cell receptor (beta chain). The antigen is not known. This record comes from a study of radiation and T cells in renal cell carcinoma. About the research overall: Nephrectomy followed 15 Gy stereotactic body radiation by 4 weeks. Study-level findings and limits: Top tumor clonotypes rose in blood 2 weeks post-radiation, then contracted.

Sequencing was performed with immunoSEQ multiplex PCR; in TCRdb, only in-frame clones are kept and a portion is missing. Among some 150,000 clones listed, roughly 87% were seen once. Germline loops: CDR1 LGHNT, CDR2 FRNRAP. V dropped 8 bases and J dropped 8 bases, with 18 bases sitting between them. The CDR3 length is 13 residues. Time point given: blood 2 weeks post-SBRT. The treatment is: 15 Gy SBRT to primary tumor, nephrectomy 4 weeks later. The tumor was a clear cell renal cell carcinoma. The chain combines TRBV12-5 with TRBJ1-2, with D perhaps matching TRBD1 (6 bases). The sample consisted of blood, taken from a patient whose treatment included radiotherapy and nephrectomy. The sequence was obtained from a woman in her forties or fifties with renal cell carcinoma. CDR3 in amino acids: CASSPGVDRGYTF. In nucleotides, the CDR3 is TGTGCTAGTTCCCCAGGGGTGGATCGGGGCTACACCTTC. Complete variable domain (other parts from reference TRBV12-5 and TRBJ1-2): DARVTQTPRHKVTEMGQEVTMRCQPILGHNTVFWYRQTMMQGLELLAYFRNRAPLDDSGMPKDRFSAEMPDATLATLKIQPSEPRDSAVYFCASSPGVDRGYTFGSGTRLTVV.